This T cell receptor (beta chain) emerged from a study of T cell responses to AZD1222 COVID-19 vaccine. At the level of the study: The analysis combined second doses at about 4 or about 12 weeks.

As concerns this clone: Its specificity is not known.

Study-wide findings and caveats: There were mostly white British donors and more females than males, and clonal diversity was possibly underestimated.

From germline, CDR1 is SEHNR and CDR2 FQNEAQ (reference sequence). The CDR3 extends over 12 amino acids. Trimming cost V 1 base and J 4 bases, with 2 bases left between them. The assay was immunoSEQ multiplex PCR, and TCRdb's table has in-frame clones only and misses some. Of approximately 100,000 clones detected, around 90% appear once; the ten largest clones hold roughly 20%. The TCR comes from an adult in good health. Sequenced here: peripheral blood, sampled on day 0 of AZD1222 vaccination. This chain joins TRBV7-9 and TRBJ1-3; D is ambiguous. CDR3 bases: TGTGCCAGCAGCTTAGAAGGAAACACCATATATTTT. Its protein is CASSLEGNTIYF.